A selection of T cell receptor beta chains follows, all from one sample in a study of OX40 agonist ivuxolimab in advanced cancers. The protocol was immunoSEQ multiplex PCR, while the TCRdb copy is restricted to in-frame clones and leaves out a portion. The data show about 73,000 clones, approximately 92% seen once. The sequencing used CD4+ or CD8+ T cells sorted from blood, collected in a trial of the OX40 agonist ivuxolimab. All receptors come from an adult with an advanced solid tumor such as melanoma, head and neck, liver or kidney cancer. The CDR3 runs from the conserved cysteine through the conserved F or W. A D gene is named only where the DNA matches it firmly. Clone size is not always given. Where it is, it says once, few, many or a class for expanded clones.

V,J,D,length,size,CDR3,DNA
TRBV2,TRBJ2-2,-,14,-,CASTWDVNTGELFF,TGTGCCAGCACTTGGGACGTGAACACCGGGGAGCTGTTTTTT
TRBV6-5,TRBJ2-2,-,15,-,CASSYSGPRTGELFF,TGTGCCAGCAGTTACTCAGGACCGAGGACCGGGGAGCTGTTTTTT
TRBV7-9,TRBJ1-4,-,14,once,CASTELATNEKLFF,TGTGCCAGCACCGAGCTGGCAACTAATGAAAAACTGTTTTTT
TRBV18,TRBJ2-6,-,15,-,CASSPLWSGANVLTF,TGTGCCAGCTCACCTCTTTGGTCTGGGGCCAACGTCCTGACTTTC
TRBV27,TRBJ2-7,-,13,once,CASSRPQGIKQYF,TGTGCCAGCAGCCGACCTCAGGGTATCAAGCAGTACTTC
TRBV18,TRBJ2-7,-,13,few,CASSQTWDYEQYF,TGTGCCAGCTCACAGACCTGGGACTACGAGCAGTACTTC
TRBV5-4,TRBJ2-3,-,13,-,CASSLVSTDTQYF,TGTGCCAGCAGCTTGGTTAGCACAGATACGCAGTATTTT
TRBV19,TRBJ1-3,-,16,-,CASSMGRLNSGNTIYF,TGTGCCAGTAGTATGGGCCGATTAAACTCTGGAAACACCATATATTTT
TRBV27,TRBJ2-1,-,17,once,CASSSSFVAGSYNEQFF,TGTGCCAGCAGTTCCTCGTTCGTGGCCGGCTCCTACAATGAGCAGTTCTTC
TRBV2,TRBJ2-2,TRBD2,16,-,CASRALSGSQTGELFF,TGTGCCAGCCGGGCCCTTAGCGGGAGCCAAACCGGGGAGCTGTTTTTT
TRBV19,TRBJ2-5,-,17,once,CASSISAWRKTQETQYF,TGTGCCAGTAGTATTTCCGCCTGGCGCAAGACACAAGAGACCCAGTACTTC
TRBV15,TRBJ2-3,-,16,-,CATSRDGLSSTDTQYF,TGTGCCACCAGCAGAGACGGACTGTCTAGCACAGATACGCAGTATTTT
TRBV28,TRBJ1-5,-,11,-,CASSSLQPQHF,TGTGCCAGCAGCTCCCTTCAGCCCCAGCATTTT
TRBV10-1,TRBJ2-1,-,14,once,CASSGPYRNNEQFF,TGCGCCAGCAGTGGACCTTACAGAAACAATGAGCAGTTCTTC
TRBV6-6,TRBJ2-1,-,13,-,CASPSPGTREQFF,TGTGCCAGCCCCTCCCCCGGGACACGTGAGCAGTTCTTC
TRBV5-1,TRBJ2-5,TRBD2,14,-,CASRTGTSVQTQYF,TGCGCCAGCAGAACCGGGACTAGCGTCCAGACCCAGTACTTC
TRBV10-3,TRBJ1-5,-,16,-,CAISESEGFSNQPQHF,TGTGCCATCAGTGAGTCGGAGGGGTTTAGCAATCAGCCCCAGCATTTT
TRBV19,TRBJ2-7,-,14,once,CASSLGPASYEQYF,TGTGCCAGTAGTCTGGGGCCGGCCTCCTACGAGCAGTACTTC
TRBV7-3,TRBJ2-3,-,15,-,CASSLRRRGTDTQYF,TGTGCCAGCAGCTTACGCCGGAGAGGGACAGATACGCAGTATTTT
TRBV18,TRBJ2-1,TRBD2,15,-,CASSTREGGYNEQFF,TGTGCCAGCTCAACCCGGGAGGGAGGTTACAATGAGCAGTTCTTC
TRBV6-5,TRBJ2-2,-,12,-,CASSRNTGELFF,TGTGCCAGCAGCCGGAACACCGGGGAGCTGTTTTTT
TRBV7-9,TRBJ1-1,-,14,-,CASTAGQWNTEAFF,TGTGCCAGCACCGCGGGGCAATGGAACACTGAAGCTTTCTTT
TRBV5-1,TRBJ2-5,TRBD1,14,once,CASSPTGGQDTQYF,TGCGCCAGCAGCCCTACAGGGGGCCAAGATACCCAGTACTTC
TRBV7-2,TRBJ2-1,TRBD2,14,once,CASSFASSGNEQFF,TGTGCCAGCAGCTTCGCGTCTAGCGGTAATGAGCAGTTCTTC
TRBV10-3,TRBJ2-7,-,13,-,CAISGGATYEQYF,TGTGCCATCAGTGGCGGGGCAACCTACGAGCAGTACTTC
TRBV6-5,TRBJ2-2,-,15,-,CASNQFRVSTGELFF,TGTGCCAGCAACCAATTCAGGGTTTCCACCGGGGAGCTGTTTTTT